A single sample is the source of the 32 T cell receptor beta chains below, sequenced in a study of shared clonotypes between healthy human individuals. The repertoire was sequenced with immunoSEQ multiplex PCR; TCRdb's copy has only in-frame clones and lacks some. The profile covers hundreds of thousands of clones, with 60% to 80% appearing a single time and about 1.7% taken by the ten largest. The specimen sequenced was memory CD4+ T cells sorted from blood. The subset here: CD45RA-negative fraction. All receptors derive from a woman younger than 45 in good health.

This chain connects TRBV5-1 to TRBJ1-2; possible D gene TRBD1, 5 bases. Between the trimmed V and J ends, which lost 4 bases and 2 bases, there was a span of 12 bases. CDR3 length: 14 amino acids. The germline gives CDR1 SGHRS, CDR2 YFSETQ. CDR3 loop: CASSLGAGNYGYTF. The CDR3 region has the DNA TGCGCCAGCAGCCTTGGGGCGGGAAACTATGGCTACACCTTC.

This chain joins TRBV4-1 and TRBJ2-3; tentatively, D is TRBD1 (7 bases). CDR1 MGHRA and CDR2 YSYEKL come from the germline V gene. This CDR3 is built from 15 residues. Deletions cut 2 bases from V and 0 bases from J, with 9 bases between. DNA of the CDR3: TGCGCCAGCAGCCAACAGGGGGGTAGCACAGATACGCAGTATTTT. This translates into CASSQQGGSTDTQYF.

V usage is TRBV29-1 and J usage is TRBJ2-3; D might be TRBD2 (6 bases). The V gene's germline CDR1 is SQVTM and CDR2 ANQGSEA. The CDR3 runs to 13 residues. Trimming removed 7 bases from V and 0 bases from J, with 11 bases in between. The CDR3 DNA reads TGCAGCGGTAGCGGAGATAGCACAGATACGCAGTATTTT. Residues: CSGSGDSTDTQYF.

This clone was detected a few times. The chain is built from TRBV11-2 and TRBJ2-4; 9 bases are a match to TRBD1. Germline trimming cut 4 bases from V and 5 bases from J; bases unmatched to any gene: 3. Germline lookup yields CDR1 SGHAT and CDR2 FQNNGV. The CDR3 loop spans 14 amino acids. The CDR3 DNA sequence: TGTGCCAGCAGCTACCGGACAGGGGAAAACATTCAGTACTTC. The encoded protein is CASSYRTGENIQYF.

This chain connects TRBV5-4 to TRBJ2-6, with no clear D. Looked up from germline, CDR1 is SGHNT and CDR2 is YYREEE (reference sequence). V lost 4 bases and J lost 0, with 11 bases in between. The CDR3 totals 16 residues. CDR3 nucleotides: TGTGCCAGCAGCCAAACCATCATCTCTGGGGCCAACGTCCTGACTTTC. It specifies CASSQTIISGANVLTF.

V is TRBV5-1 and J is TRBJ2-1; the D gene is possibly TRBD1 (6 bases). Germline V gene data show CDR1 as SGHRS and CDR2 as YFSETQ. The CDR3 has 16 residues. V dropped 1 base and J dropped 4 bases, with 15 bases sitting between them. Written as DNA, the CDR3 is TGCGCCAGCAGCTTGAGGGCAGGGGTCGGGTACAATGAGCAGTTCTTC. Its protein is CASSLRAGVGYNEQFF.

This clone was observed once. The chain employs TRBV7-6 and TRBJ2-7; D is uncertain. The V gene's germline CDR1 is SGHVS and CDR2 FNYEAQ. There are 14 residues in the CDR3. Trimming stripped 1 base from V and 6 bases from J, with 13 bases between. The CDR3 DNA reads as TGTGCCAGCAGCTTAGGACCGGCCTCAACCGAGCAGTACTTC. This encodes CASSLGPASTEQYF.

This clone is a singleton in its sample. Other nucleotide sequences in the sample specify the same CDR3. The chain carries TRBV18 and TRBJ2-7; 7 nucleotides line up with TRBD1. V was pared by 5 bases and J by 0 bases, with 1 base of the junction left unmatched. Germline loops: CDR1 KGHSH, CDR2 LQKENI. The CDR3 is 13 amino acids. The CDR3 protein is CASSRQGSYEQYF. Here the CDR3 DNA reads TGTGCCAGCTCAAGACAGGGCTCCTACGAGCAGTACTTC.

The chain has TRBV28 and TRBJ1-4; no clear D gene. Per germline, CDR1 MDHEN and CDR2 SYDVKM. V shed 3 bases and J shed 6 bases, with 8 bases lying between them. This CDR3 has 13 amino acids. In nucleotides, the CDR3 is TGTGCCAGCAGTTTTACATTGGATGAAAAACTGTTTTTT. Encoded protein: CASSFTLDEKLFF. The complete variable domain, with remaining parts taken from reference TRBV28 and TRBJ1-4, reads DVKVTQSSRYLVKRTGEKVFLECVQDMDHENMFWYRQDPGLGLRLIYFSYDVKMKEKGDIPEGYSVSREKKERFSLILESASTNQTSMYLCASSFTLDEKLFFGSGTQLSVL.

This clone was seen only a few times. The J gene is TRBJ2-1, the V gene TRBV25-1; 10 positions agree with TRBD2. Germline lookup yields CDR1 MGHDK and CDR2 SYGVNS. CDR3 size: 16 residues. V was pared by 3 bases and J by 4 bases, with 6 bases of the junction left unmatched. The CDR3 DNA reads TGTGCCAGCAGTGATTCCGGGACTAGCGCGTACAATGAGCAGTTCTTC. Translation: CASSDSGTSAYNEQFF.

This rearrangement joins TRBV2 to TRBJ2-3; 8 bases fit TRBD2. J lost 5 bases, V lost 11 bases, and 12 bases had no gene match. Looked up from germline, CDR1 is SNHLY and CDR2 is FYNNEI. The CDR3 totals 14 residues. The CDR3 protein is CAQASSGLLDTQYF. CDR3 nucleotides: TGTGCCCAGGCTTCTAGCGGGTTGTTAGATACGCAGTATTTT.

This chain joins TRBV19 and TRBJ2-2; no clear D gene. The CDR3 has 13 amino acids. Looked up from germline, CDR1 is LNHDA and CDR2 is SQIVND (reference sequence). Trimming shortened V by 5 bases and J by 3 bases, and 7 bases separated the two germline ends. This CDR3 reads CASSATDTGELFF. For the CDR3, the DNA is TGTGCCAGTAGTGCGACGGACACCGGGGAGCTGTTTTTT. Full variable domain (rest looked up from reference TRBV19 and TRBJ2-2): DGGITQSPKYLFRKEGQNVTLSCEQNLNHDAMYWYRQDPGQGLRLIYYSQIVNDFQKGDIAEGYSVSREKKESFPLTVTSAQKNPTAFYLCASSATDTGELFFGEGSRLTVL.

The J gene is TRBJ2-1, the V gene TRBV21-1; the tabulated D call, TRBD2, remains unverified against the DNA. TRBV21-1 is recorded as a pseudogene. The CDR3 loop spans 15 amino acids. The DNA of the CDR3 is TGTGCCAGCAGCATACGGACTAGCGGATACAATGAGCAGTTCTTC. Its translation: CASSIRTSGYNEQFF.

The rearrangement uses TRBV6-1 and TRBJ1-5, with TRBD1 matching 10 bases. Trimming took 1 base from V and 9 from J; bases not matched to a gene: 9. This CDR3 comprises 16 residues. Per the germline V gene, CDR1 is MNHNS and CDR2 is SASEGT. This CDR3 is CASSEGQGALLRPQHF. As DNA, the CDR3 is TGTGCCAGCAGTGAAGGACAGGGGGCTCTATTAAGGCCCCAGCATTTT.

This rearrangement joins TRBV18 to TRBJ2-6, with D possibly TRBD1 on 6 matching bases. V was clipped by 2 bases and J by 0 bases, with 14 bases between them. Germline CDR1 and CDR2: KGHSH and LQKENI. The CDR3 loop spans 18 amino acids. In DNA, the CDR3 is TGTGCCAGCTCACCATCCCCAGGGGCCGCCTCTGGGGCCAACGTCCTGACTTTC. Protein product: CASSPSPGAASGANVLTF. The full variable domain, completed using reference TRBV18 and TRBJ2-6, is NAGVMQNPRHLVRRRGQEARLRCSPMKGHSHVYWYRQLPEEGLKFMVYLQKENIIDESGMPKERFSAEFPKEGPSILRIQQVVRGDSAAYFCASSPSPGAASGANVLTFGAGSRLTVL.

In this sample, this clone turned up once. Here the CDR3 reads CASSYSLGATNEKLFF. The CDR3 nucleotides are TGTGCCAGCAGTTATTCTCTTGGGGCAACTAATGAAAAACTGTTTTTT. J is TRBJ1-4 and V is TRBV6-5; D is unclear. The CDR3 has 16 amino acids. Germline CDR1 MNHEY, CDR2 SVGAGI. The V gene lost 3 bases and the J gene lost 0 bases, with 11 bases spanning the gap.

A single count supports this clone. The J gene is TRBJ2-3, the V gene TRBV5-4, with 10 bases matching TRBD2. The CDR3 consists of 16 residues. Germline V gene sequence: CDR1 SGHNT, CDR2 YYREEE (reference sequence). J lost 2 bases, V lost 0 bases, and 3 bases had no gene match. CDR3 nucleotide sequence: TGTGCCAGCAGCTTGGGTCTAGCGGGGGTCACAGATACGCAGTATTTT. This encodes CASSLGLAGVTDTQYF.

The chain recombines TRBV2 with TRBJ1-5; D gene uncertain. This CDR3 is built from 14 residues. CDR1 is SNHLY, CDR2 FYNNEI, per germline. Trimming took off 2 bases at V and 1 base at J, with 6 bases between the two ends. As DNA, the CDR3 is TGTGCCAGCAGTGAAATGGGCAGCAATCAGCCCCAGCATTTT. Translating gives CASSEMGSNQPQHF.

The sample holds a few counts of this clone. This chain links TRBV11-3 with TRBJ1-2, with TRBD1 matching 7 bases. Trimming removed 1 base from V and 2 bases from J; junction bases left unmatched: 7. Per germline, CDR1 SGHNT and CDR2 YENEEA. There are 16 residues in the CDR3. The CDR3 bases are TGTGCCAGCAGCTTAGGACAGGGTTGCCCCAACTATGGCTACACCTTC. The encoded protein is CASSLGQGCPNYGYTF.

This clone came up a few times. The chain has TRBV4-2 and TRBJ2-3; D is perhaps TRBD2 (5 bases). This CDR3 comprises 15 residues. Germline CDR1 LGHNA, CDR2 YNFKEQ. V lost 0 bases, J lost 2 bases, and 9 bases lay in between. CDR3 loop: CASSQDRGLTDTQYF. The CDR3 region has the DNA TGTGCCAGCAGCCAAGATCGCGGACTCACAGATACGCAGTATTTT.

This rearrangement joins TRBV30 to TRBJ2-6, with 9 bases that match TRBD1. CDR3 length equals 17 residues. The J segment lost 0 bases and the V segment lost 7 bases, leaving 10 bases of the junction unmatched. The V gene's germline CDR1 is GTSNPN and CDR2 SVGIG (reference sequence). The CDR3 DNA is TGTGCCTATCTCACCGGGACAGGGAGCTCTGGGGCCAACGTCCTGACTTTC. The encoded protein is CAYLTGTGSSGANVLTF.

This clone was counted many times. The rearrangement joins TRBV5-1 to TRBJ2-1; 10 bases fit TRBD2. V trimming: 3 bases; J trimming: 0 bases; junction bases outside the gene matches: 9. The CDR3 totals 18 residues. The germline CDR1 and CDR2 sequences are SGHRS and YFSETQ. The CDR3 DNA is TGCGCCAGCAGCTGGGCTAGCGGGAGTTCGTCCTCCTACAATGAGCAGTTCTTC. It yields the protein CASSWASGSSSSYNEQFF.

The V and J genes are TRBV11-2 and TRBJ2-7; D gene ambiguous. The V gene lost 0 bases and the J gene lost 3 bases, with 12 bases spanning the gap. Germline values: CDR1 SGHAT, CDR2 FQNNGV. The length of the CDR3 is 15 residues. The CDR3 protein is CASSLDLGDYYEQYF. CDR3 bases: TGTGCCAGCAGCTTAGATCTCGGCGATTACTACGAGCAGTACTTC. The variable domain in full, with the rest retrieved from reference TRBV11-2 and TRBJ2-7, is EAGVAQSPRYKIIEKRQSVAFWCNPISGHATLYWYQQILGQGPKLLIQFQNNGVVDDSQLPKDRFSAERLKGVDSTLKIQPAKLEDSAVYLCASSLDLGDYYEQYFGPGTRLTVT.

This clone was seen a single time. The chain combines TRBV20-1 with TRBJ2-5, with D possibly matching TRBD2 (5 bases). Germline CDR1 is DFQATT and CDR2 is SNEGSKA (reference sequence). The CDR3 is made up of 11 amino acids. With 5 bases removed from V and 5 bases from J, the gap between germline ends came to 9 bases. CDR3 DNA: TGCAGTGCTGGGAGATCGGAGACCCAGTACTTC. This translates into CSAGRSETQYF.

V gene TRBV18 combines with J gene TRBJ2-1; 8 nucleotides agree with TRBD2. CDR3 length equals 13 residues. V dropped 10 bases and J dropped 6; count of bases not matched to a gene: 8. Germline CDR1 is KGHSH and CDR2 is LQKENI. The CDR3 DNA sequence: TGTGCCACCTCCCTGAGCGGGGGCAATGAGCAGTTCTTC. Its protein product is CATSLSGGNEQFF.

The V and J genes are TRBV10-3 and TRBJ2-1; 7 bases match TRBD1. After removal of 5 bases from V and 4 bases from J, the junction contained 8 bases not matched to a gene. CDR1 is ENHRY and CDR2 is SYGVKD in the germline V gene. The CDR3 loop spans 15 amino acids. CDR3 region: CAISTGQSLYNEQFF. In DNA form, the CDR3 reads TGTGCCATCAGTACGGGACAGTCTCTTTACAATGAGCAGTTCTTC.

The CDR3 sequence is CASSLYPGSTEAFF. As DNA, the CDR3 is TGCGCCAGCAGCTTGTATCCGGGAAGTACTGAAGCTTTCTTT. This chain joins TRBV5-1 and TRBJ1-1, with unresolved D. The germline gives CDR1 SGHRS, CDR2 YFSETQ. Trimming took off 1 base at V and 5 bases at J, with 12 bases between the two ends. The CDR3 consists of 14 residues.

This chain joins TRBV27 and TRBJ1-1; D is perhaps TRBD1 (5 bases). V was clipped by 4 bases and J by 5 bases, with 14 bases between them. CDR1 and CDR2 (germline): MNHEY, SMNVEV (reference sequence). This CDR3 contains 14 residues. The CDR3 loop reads CASSSRRDGTEAFF. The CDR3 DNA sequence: TGTGCCAGCAGTTCGCGCAGGGATGGGACTGAAGCTTTCTTT.

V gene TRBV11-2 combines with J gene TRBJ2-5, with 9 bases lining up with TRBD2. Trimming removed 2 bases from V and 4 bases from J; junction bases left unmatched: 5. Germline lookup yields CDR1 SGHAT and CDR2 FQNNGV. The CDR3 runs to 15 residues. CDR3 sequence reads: CASSLRSGSRETQYF. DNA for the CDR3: TGTGCCAGCAGCTTACGTAGCGGGAGTCGAGAGACCCAGTACTTC.

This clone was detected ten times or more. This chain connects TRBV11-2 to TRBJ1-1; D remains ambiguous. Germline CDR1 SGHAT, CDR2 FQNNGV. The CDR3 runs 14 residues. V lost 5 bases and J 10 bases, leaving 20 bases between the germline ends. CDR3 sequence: CASSPSPGSNRAFF. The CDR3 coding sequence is TGTGCCAGCAGCCCCTCTCCGGGTAGTAATCGAGCTTTCTTT.

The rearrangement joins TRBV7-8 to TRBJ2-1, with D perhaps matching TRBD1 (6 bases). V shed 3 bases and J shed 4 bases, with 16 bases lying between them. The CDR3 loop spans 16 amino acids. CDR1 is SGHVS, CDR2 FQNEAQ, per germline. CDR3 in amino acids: CASSFHRVVKYNEQFF. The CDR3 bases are TGTGCCAGCAGCTTCCACAGGGTCGTCAAATACAATGAGCAGTTCTTC.

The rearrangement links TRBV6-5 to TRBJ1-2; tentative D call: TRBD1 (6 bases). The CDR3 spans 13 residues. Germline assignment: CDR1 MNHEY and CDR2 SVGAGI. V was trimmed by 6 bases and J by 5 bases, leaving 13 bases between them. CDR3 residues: CASSSRGGYGYTF. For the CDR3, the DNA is TGTGCCAGCAGCTCCCGAGGGGGGTATGGCTACACCTTC.